This T cell receptor (beta chain) is drawn from a study of cytomegalovirus exposure and HLA in healthy donors. Germline CDR1 and CDR2: LNHDA and SQIVND (reference sequence). CDR3 length equals 14 residues. Trimming pared 4 bases from V and 0 bases from J, leaving 8 bases between. The primer mix had 60 Vbeta and 13 Jbeta primers. Profiled with immunoSEQ multiplex PCR; TCRdb holds only in-frame clones, not every one. The profile shows 150,000 to 200,000 clones, roughly 78% of them singletons. As concerns this clone: Its antigen remains unidentified.

Study observations and caveats: Common viral pathogens seemed to be connected with several of the most significant clusters, according to a later analysis.

The clonotype was recovered from a middle-aged woman in good health and CMV-seronegative. Sequencing was performed on PBMCs. The rearrangement uses TRBV19 and TRBJ2-3, with a tentative D call TRBD2 (6 bases). In nucleotides, the CDR3 is TGTGCCAGTAGTAGTACTAGCAGCACAGATACGCAGTATTTT. Translation: CASSSTSSTDTQYF. The whole variable domain, remainder taken from reference TRBV19 and TRBJ2-3, is DGGITQSPKYLFRKEGQNVTLSCEQNLNHDAMYWYRQDPGQGLRLIYYSQIVNDFQKGDIAEGYSVSREKKESFPLTVTSAQKNPTAFYLCASSSTSSTDTQYFGPGTRLTVL.